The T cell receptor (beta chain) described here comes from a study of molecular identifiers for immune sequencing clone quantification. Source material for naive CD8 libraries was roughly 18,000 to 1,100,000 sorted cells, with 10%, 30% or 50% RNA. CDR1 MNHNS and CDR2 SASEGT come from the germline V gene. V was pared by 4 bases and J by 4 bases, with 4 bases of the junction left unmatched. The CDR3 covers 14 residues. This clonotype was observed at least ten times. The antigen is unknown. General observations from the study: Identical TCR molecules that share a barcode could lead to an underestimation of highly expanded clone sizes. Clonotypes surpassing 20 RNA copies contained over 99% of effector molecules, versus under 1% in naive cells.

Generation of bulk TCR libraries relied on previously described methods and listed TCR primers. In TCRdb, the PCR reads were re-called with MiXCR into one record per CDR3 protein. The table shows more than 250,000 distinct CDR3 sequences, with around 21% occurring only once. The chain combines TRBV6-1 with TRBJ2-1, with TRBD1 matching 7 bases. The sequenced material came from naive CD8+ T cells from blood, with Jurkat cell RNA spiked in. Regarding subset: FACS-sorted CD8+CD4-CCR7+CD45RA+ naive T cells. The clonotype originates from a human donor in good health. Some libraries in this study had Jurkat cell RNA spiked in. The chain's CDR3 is CASSVGGWYNEQFF. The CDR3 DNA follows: TGTGCCAGCAGTGTAGGGGGCTGGTACAATGAGCAGTTCTTC.